The next 32 T cell receptor beta chains were all read from a single sample in a study of cytomegalovirus exposure and HLA in healthy donors. Primers included in the PCR were 60 Vbeta and 13 Jbeta primers. Measured with immunoSEQ multiplex PCR; TCRdb has only the in-frame clones, and not every one. The sample yields roughly 200,000 clones, of which the top ten take up 5.5% to 7.5%. The specimen was PBMCs. Receptor source: a man aged 25 to 40 in good health and CMV-seronegative.

The V and J genes are TRBV7-3 and TRBJ2-2; TRBD1 agrees at 12 bases. Losses at the gene ends were 1 base for V and 0 bases for J; bases not matched to a gene: 3. Germline CDR1 and CDR2: SGHTA and FQGTGA. This CDR3 comprises 18 residues. CDR3 loop: CASSLKGTGGSNTGELFF. DNA of the CDR3: TGTGCCAGCAGCTTAAAAGGGACAGGGGGCTCGAACACCGGGGAGCTGTTTTTT.

CDR3 sequence: CASSSEPYRTGGYSPLHF. The CDR3 DNA reads as TGTGCCAGCAGCAGCGAACCTTATAGGACAGGGGGATATTCACCCCTCCACTTT. The chain recombines TRBV21-1 with TRBJ1-6; TRBD1, the table's D call, was not compared with the DNA. TRBV21-1 is a recognized pseudogene. This CDR3 region has 18 residues.

This rearrangement joins TRBV6-6 to TRBJ1-2; no firm D call. From germline, CDR1 is MNHNY and CDR2 SVGAGI (reference sequence). The CDR3 sequence is 13 residues long. Trimming stripped 6 bases from V and 2 bases from J, with 10 bases between. The CDR3 here is CASSRDSNYGYTF. The CDR3 bases are TGTGCCAGCAGCCGGGATTCGAACTATGGCTACACCTTC.

The V and J genes are TRBV25-1 and TRBJ2-3; TRBD1 agrees at 8 bases. CDR1 is MGHDK and CDR2 is SYGVNS in the germline V gene. V lost 4 bases to trimming and J lost 2 bases; unmatched junction nucleotides: 8. There are 16 residues in the CDR3. CDR3 DNA: TGTGCCAGCAGTGGCTGGGACAGGCGGGTCACAGATACGCAGTATTTT. This translates into CASSGWDRRVTDTQYF.

The chain joins TRBV4-2 to TRBJ2-7; the match to TRBD2 covers 9 bases. Germline values: CDR1 LGHNA, CDR2 YNFKEQ. V shed 1 base and J 6 bases; nucleotides not matched to a gene: 7. This CDR3 has 15 residues. CDR3 sequence (DNA): TGTGCCAGCAGCCAAGGGGCGGGAGGGCCAGGCGAGCAGTACTTC. Its translation: CASSQGAGGPGEQYF.

The chain recombines TRBV4-1 with TRBJ1-4, with D perhaps matching TRBD1 (6 bases). The CDR3 has 15 amino acids. The germline V and J ends were trimmed by 4 bases and 5 bases, with 14 bases remaining between them. Germline V gene sequence: CDR1 MGHRA, CDR2 YSYEKL. The CDR3 is CASSRTGTYNEKLFF. CDR3 DNA sequence: TGCGCCAGCAGCCGCACCGGGACATACAATGAAAAACTGTTTTTT.

This chain joins TRBV5-5 and TRBJ1-5; D is undetermined. Trimming took off 2 bases at V and 0 bases at J, with 12 bases between the two ends. CDR1 SGHKS and CDR2 YYEKEE come from the germline V gene (reference sequence). CDR3 length: 16 amino acids. The CDR3 sequence: CASSFEGGDSNQPQHF. In DNA form, the CDR3 reads TGTGCCAGCAGCTTTGAAGGCGGAGATAGCAATCAGCCCCAGCATTTT.

This chain joins TRBV19 and TRBJ1-1; D is possibly TRBD1 (5 bases). This CDR3 region has 13 residues. Germline V gene data show CDR1 as LNHDA and CDR2 as SQIVND (reference sequence). Trimming removed 2 bases at V and 3 bases at J, with 7 bases between. The CDR3 sequence is CASSIQGDTEAFF. In DNA form, the CDR3 reads TGTGCCAGTAGTATACAGGGTGACACTGAAGCTTTCTTT.

The chain links TRBV11-2 to TRBJ1-5; D perhaps matches TRBD1 (5 bases). The CDR3 is made up of 15 amino acids. V was shortened by 1 base and J by 3 bases, with 10 bases between the two germline ends. Per the germline V gene, CDR1 is SGHAT and CDR2 is FQNNGV. CDR3 amino acids: CASSLGRQFNQPQHF. As DNA, the CDR3 is TGTGCCAGCAGCTTAGGTCGACAGTTCAATCAGCCCCAGCATTTT.

The chain recombines TRBV5-1 with TRBJ2-7; 7 nucleotides align to TRBD2. The V gene's germline CDR1 is SGHRS and CDR2 YFSETQ. V gave up 2 bases and J gave up 2 bases; unmatched junction bases: 7. This CDR3 comprises 15 residues. The CDR3 protein is CASSLSSGATYEQYF. The CDR3 DNA reads TGCGCCAGCAGCTTATCTAGCGGAGCGACCTACGAGCAGTACTTC.

The chain joins TRBV30 to TRBJ2-1; 11 nucleotides align to TRBD2. Germline CDR1 and CDR2: GTSNPN and SVGIG (reference sequence). The CDR3 covers 16 residues. V lost 2 bases, J lost 6 bases, and 9 bases stayed unmatched. The CDR3 region is CAWSFYSGGASNEQFF. The CDR3 nucleotides read TGTGCCTGGAGTTTCTATAGCGGGGGGGCCTCCAATGAGCAGTTCTTC.

This chain uses TRBV14 with TRBJ1-2; tentatively, D is TRBD1 (6 bases). The CDR3 runs to 13 residues. Germline V gene lookup returns CDR1 SGHDN and CDR2 FVKESK. Trimming shortened V by 5 bases and J by 7 bases, and 14 bases separated the two germline ends. The CDR3 region has the DNA TGTGCCAGCAGCTCCCAGGGGAACGCTGGCTACACCTTC. Its protein product is CASSSQGNAGYTF.

The rearrangement uses TRBV15 and TRBJ1-2; the match to TRBD1 covers 11 bases. Germline V gives CDR1 LNHNV, CDR2 YYDKDF (reference sequence). Trimming removed 5 bases from V and 7 bases from J; junction bases left unmatched: 6. CDR3 length: 14 amino acids. CDR3 in DNA: TGTGCCACCAGCCGAGGACAGGGGGCCTTTGGCTACACCTTC. Residues: CATSRGQGAFGYTF.

The rearrangement joins TRBV6-5 to TRBJ2-7, with 10 bases aligning to TRBD1. The CDR3 is 15 amino acids. Per the germline V gene, CDR1 is MNHEY and CDR2 is SVGAGI. With V trimmed by 7 bases and J by 2 bases, 8 bases remained unmatched. This chain's CDR3 is CASTPWDRGPYEQYF. The CDR3 DNA sequence: TGTGCCAGCACCCCCTGGGACAGGGGACCCTACGAGCAGTACTTC.

The V and J genes are TRBV27 and TRBJ2-2; D perhaps matches TRBD2 (5 bases). Per the germline V gene, CDR1 is MNHEY and CDR2 is SMNVEV (reference sequence). V was trimmed by 3 bases and J by 5 bases, leaving 10 bases between them. The CDR3 sequence is 14 residues long. In nucleotides, the CDR3 is TGTGCCAGCAGTTTCGCGATAGCGACCGGGGAGCTGTTTTTT. This encodes CASSFAIATGELFF.

The gene calls are TRBV28 and TRBJ1-5; 7 nucleotides align to TRBD1. CDR3 length: 15 residues. The V and J ends lost 4 bases and 1 base, in that order; junction bases with no gene match: 4. Looked up from germline, CDR1 is MDHEN and CDR2 is SYDVKM. CDR3 DNA: TGTGCCAGCAGTTACCAGGACAGGAGCAATCAGCCCCAGCATTTT. Residues: CASSYQDRSNQPQHF.

J is TRBJ2-1 and V is TRBV11-2; the D gene is possibly TRBD2 (5 bases). CDR1 and CDR2 (germline): SGHAT, FQNNGV. The length of the CDR3 is 14 residues. V was cut by 4 bases and J by 5 bases, with 12 bases left in between. CDR3 loop: CASSSISGNNEQFF. The CDR3 nucleotides are TGTGCCAGCAGCTCCATTTCGGGGAACAATGAGCAGTTCTTC.

The rearrangement links TRBV5-1 to TRBJ1-1, with a weak D call TRBD1 (5 bases). The CDR3 contains 13 residues. Trimming pared 9 bases from V and 3 bases from J, leaving 15 bases between. Germline V gives CDR1 SGHRS, CDR2 YFSETQ. The CDR3 is CATREGSDTEAFF. The CDR3, as DNA: TGCGCCACCCGGGAGGGGTCCGACACTGAAGCTTTCTTT.

The chain combines TRBV11-3 with TRBJ1-2; TRBD1 aligns across 7 bases. There are 14 residues in the CDR3. From germline, CDR1 is SGHNT and CDR2 YENEEA. Unmatched junction bases numbered 7, after V lost 5 bases and J lost 4 bases. CDR3 residues: CASSPLTGFYGYTF. The CDR3 bases are TGTGCCAGCAGCCCCCTGACAGGGTTCTATGGCTACACCTTC.

The rearrangement uses TRBV9 and TRBJ2-7, with 10 nucleotides matching TRBD1. The V segment lost 4 bases and the J segment 5 bases; nucleotides outside the gene matches: 12. This CDR3 spans 16 amino acids. The V gene's germline CDR1 is SGDLS and CDR2 YYNGEE. CDR3 nucleotides: TGTGCCAGCAGCCCCTTCTCCGGGACAGGGGCCAACGAGCAGTACTTC. The encoded protein is CASSPFSGTGANEQYF.

The rearrangement joins TRBV11-3 to TRBJ2-7, with 10 bases aligning to TRBD1. Germline assignment: CDR1 SGHNT and CDR2 YENEEA. V lost 5 bases, J lost 5 bases, and 6 bases stayed unmatched. The CDR3 has 14 amino acids. The CDR3 DNA is TGTGCCAGCAGCAAACGGGACAGGGGAGACGAGCAGTACTTC. It specifies CASSKRDRGDEQYF.

The V gene is TRBV2, the J gene TRBJ1-1; TRBD1 is a possible D gene (6 bases). The length of the CDR3 is 14 residues. V lost 4 bases, J lost 5 bases, and 14 bases lay in between. In germline, CDR1 is SNHLY, CDR2 FYNNEI. The chain's CDR3 is CASSGGAGRTEAFF. The CDR3 DNA sequence: TGTGCCAGCAGTGGGGGGGCCGGGAGGACTGAAGCTTTCTTT.

The chain carries TRBV30 and TRBJ2-7; possibly TRBD2 for D (6 bases). Germline CDR1 and CDR2: GTSNPN and SVGIG (reference sequence). This CDR3 has 14 residues. Trimming left V 3 bases short and J 5 bases short, with 17 bases between. For the CDR3, the DNA is TGTGCCTGGAGAAGCCCGGGAGAAGGCCACGAGCAGTACTTC. This gives the protein CAWRSPGEGHEQYF.

This chain connects TRBV18 to TRBJ2-3; D may be TRBD2 (5 bases). Germline-derived CDR1 and CDR2 are KGHSH and LQKENI. This CDR3 contains 14 residues. The V end was cut by 5 bases, the J end by 2 bases, with 11 bases between. CDR3 sequence: CASSFDRDTDTQYF. CDR3 nucleotides: TGTGCCAGCTCATTCGACCGGGACACAGATACGCAGTATTTT.

The chain employs TRBV19 and TRBJ2-1; the match to TRBD2 covers 9 bases. V shed 6 bases and J 0 bases; nucleotides not matched to a gene: 9. This CDR3 has 17 amino acids. Germline V gene data show CDR1 as LNHDA and CDR2 as SQIVND (reference sequence). This CDR3 is CASRLTLAGSSYNEQFF. The CDR3 coding sequence is TGTGCCAGTAGGCTTACTCTAGCGGGAAGCTCCTACAATGAGCAGTTCTTC.

The V call is TRBV7-2, the J call TRBJ2-5; 8 bases agree with TRBD2. The CDR3 is 15 residues long. V shed 3 bases and J 1 base; nucleotides not matched to a gene: 4. Per germline, CDR1 SGHTA and CDR2 FQGNSA. The CDR3 nucleotides are TGTGCCAGCAGCTTCGTAGCGGGGCCCCAAGAGACCCAGTACTTC. Encoded protein: CASSFVAGPQETQYF.

V is TRBV27 and J is TRBJ1-5; TRBD1 agrees at 7 bases. CDR3 length: 15 residues. V shed 6 bases and J 4 bases; nucleotides not matched to a gene: 9. The germline V gene has CDR1 MNHEY and CDR2 SMNVEV (reference sequence). The CDR3 reads CASSPTGTENQPQHF. CDR3 bases: TGTGCCAGCAGCCCAACCGGGACAGAAAATCAGCCCCAGCATTTT.

V is TRBV4-2 and J is TRBJ2-5; D is unresolved. Deletions cut 0 bases from V and 5 bases from J, with 13 bases between. Looked up from germline, CDR1 is LGHNA and CDR2 is YNFKEQ. This CDR3 is built from 15 residues. For the CDR3, the DNA is TGTGCCAGCAGCCAAGATGCTAACCAGCGTGAGACCCAGTACTTC. The encoded protein is CASSQDANQRETQYF.

The chain carries TRBV13 and TRBJ1-6, with a weak D call TRBD1 (5 bases). The CDR3 is 16 amino acids. Trimming shortened V by 2 bases and J by 7 bases, and 15 bases separated the two germline ends. Germline lookup yields CDR1 PRHDT and CDR2 FYEKMQ (reference sequence). CDR3 nucleotide sequence: TGTGCCAGCAGCTTAAGGGGAGGAGCTATCAATTCACCCCTCCACTTT. This gives the protein CASSLRGGAINSPLHF. The full variable domain, in which reference TRBV13 and TRBJ1-6 provide the parts outside the CDR3, is AAGVIQSPRHLIKEKRETATLKCYPIPRHDTVYWYQQGPGQDPQFLISFYEKMQSDKGSIPDRFSAQQFSDYHSELNMSSLELGDSALYFCASSLRGGAINSPLHFGNGTRLTVT.

The chain recombines TRBV11-2 with TRBJ1-5; 9 bases map to TRBD1. The CDR3 contains 16 residues. The ends lost 3 bases at V and 6 bases at J; junction bases unmatched: 9. Germline assignment: CDR1 SGHAT and CDR2 FQNNGV. CDR3: CASSLATGTGTQPQHF. The DNA for the CDR3 is TGTGCCAGCAGCTTGGCGACCGGGACAGGGACTCAGCCCCAGCATTTT. The complete variable domain, with remaining parts taken from reference TRBV11-2 and TRBJ1-5, reads EAGVAQSPRYKIIEKRQSVAFWCNPISGHATLYWYQQILGQGPKLLIQFQNNGVVDDSQLPKDRFSAERLKGVDSTLKIQPAKLEDSAVYLCASSLATGTGTQPQHFGDGTRLSIL.

The chain couples TRBV5-1 to TRBJ1-2; 10 bases match TRBD1. CDR3 length: 14 amino acids. Trimming took 5 bases from V and 3 from J; bases not matched to a gene: 4. The germline V gene encodes CDR1 SGHRS and CDR2 YFSETQ. CDR3 residues: CASRPGQGHYGYTF. CDR3 coding DNA: TGCGCCAGCAGGCCGGGACAGGGGCACTATGGCTACACCTTC.

This chain connects TRBV2 to TRBJ1-2, with D maybe TRBD1 (6 bases). Germline V lookup: CDR1 SNHLY, CDR2 FYNNEI. There are 15 residues in the CDR3. Trimming removed 7 bases at V and 3 bases at J, with 18 bases between. The CDR3 is CASNPTGLPYYGYTF. DNA for the CDR3: TGTGCCAGCAACCCGACAGGCCTACCGTACTATGGCTACACCTTC.